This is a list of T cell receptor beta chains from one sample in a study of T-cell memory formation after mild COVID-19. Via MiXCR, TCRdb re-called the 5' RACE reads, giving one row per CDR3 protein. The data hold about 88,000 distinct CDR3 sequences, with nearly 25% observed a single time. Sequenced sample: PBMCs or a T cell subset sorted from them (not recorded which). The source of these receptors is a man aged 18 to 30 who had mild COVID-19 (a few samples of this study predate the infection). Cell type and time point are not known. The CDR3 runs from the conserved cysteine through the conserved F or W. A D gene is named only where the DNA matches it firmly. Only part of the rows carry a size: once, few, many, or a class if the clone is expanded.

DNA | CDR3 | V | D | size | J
TGTGCCAGCAGCTTAGTGGATGGCGGGGAGCTGTTTTTT | CASSLVDGGELFF | TRBV7-9 | . | . | TRBJ2-2
TGCAGTGCTCCTTGGGGGGTCCCCACCTACGAGCAGTACTTC | CSAPWGVPTYEQYF | TRBV20-1 | . | . | TRBJ2-7
TGTGCCAGCAGCTTACCACCGGACAGGGGAACTTTCTTT | CASSLPPDRGTFF | TRBV7-9 | TRBD1 | . | TRBJ1-1
TGTGCCATCAGGCCGGGAACGGGGGAAAAACTGTTTTTT | CAIRPGTGEKLFF | TRBV10-3 | . | many | TRBJ1-4
TGTGCCAGCAGACCCATAAATCAAAACACTGAAGCTTTCTTT | CASRPINQNTEAFF | TRBV27 | . | . | TRBJ1-1
TGCAGTGCTGCGCCTGATTCCCGGGAGAGCACAGATACGCAGTATTTT | CSAAPDSRESTDTQYF | TRBV20-1 | . | . | TRBJ2-3
TGTGCCAGCAGTACGCTCAGGGGGGACGGCTACACCTTC | CASSTLRGDGYTF | TRBV27 | TRBD1 | . | TRBJ1-2
TGTGCCAGCAGCCCTGGGACCGAGAAGCAGTTCTTC | CASSPGTEKQFF | TRBV6-5 | . | few | TRBJ2-1
TGTGCCAGCAGCTCCGCGGACGGCTACGAGCAGTACTTC | CASSSADGYEQYF | TRBV7-6 | . | . | TRBJ2-7
TGTGCCAGCAGTCTCGGGACAGGGGAAAACATTCAGTACTTC | CASSLGTGENIQYF | TRBV27 | TRBD1 | . | TRBJ2-4
TGTGCCAGCAGCCCAGGGAATGAGCAGTACTTC | CASSPGNEQYF | TRBV12-3/TRBV12-4 | . | once | TRBJ2-7
TGTGCCAGCAGCCCGGGCACGGGAGCTAACTATGGCTACACCTTC | CASSPGTGANYGYTF | TRBV7-9 | . | . | TRBJ1-2
TGTGCCAGCAGCTCTCGTTCTAGCGGGGACAATGAGCAGTTCTTC | CASSSRSSGDNEQFF | TRBV13 | TRBD2 | . | TRBJ2-1
TGCAGCGTGTGGAATCTGGGTTCCTACGAGCAGTACTTC | CSVWNLGSYEQYF | TRBV29-1 | . | few | TRBJ2-7
TGTGCCAGCAGCCCCCGAGGGCGGGGGGGCACAGATACGCAGTATTTT | CASSPRGRGGTDTQYF | TRBV7-9 | TRBD2 | many | TRBJ2-3
TGTGCCAGCAGTTACCGGGACAGTGCTGTCTCTGGGGCCAACGTCCTGACTTTC | CASSYRDSAVSGANVLTF | TRBV2 | TRBD1 | many | TRBJ2-6
TGTGCCAGCAGCTACCACAGGGTGGTCGATACGCAGTATTTT | CASSYHRVVDTQYF | TRBV11-2 | . | . | TRBJ2-3
TGCGCCAGCAGCCAAGATAACGACTACCGGGACGTACCGTCGGAAGCTTTCTTT | CASSQDNDYRDVPSEAFF | TRBV4-3 | . | . | TRBJ1-1
TGTGCCAGCAGCGTAAACTCCTACAATGAGCAGTTCTTC | CASSVNSYNEQFF | TRBV9 | . | once | TRBJ2-1
TGTGCCAGCAGCTTAACGGGACAGGGTGAAGCTTTCTTT | CASSLTGQGEAFF | TRBV7-3 | TRBD1 | few | TRBJ1-1
TGCGCCAGCAGCCAGAACGGGGGGGCCTACAATGAGCAGTTCTTC | CASSQNGGAYNEQFF | TRBV4-3 | TRBD2 | . | TRBJ2-1
TGTGCCAGCAGGGAACAGGGGTTAATGAATGAGCAGTTCTTC | CASREQGLMNEQFF | TRBV2 | TRBD1 | . | TRBJ2-1
TGTGCCAGCAGTTTCGGCGGGCATGCCTACGAGCAGTACTTC | CASSFGGHAYEQYF | TRBV12-3/TRBV12-4 | . | . | TRBJ2-7
TGTGCCAGCAGCTTAGACACTTACCGGGACAGGGGGCGTATCGGGGAGCTGTTTTTT | CASSLDTYRDRGRIGELFF | TRBV11-2 | TRBD1 | few | TRBJ2-2
TGCGCCAGCAGCCAAGTCCGGGGCTACGAGCAGTACTTC | CASSQVRGYEQYF | TRBV4-1 | . | . | TRBJ2-7
TGTGCCAGCAGCACTACGCCCGGGACAGGTCTCACAGATACGCAGTATTTT | CASSTTPGTGLTDTQYF | TRBV7-9 | TRBD1 | many | TRBJ2-3